These 9 T cell receptor beta chains were all obtained from the same sample, sequenced in a study of OX40 agonist ivuxolimab in advanced cancers. Data came from immunoSEQ multiplex PCR; TCRdb stores just in-frame clones and leaves some out. The repertoire holds 35,000 or so clones, with about 90% as singletons. Sequenced material: CD4+ or CD8+ T cells sorted from blood, taken in a trial of the OX40 agonist ivuxolimab. All receptors derive from an adult with an advanced solid tumor such as melanoma, head and neck, liver or kidney cancer.

This clone was found once. This chain links TRBV7-6 with TRBJ2-1; maybe TRBD2 (6 bases). This CDR3 has 15 amino acids. CDR1 and CDR2 from the germline V gene are SGHVS and FNYEAQ. The V end was cut by 4 bases, the J end by 5 bases, with 15 bases between. The CDR3 bases are TGTGCCAGCAGCTACGAGGAGGGAGTGAACAATGAGCAGTTCTTC. Its translation is CASSYEEGVNNEQFF.

This chain uses TRBV7-9 with TRBJ2-7; TRBD1 aligns across 8 bases. The germline V gene encodes CDR1 SEHNR and CDR2 FQNEAQ (reference sequence). With 5 bases clipped from V and 0 bases from J, the junction kept 9 bases outside the gene matches. The CDR3 totals 16 residues. In DNA, the CDR3 is TGTGCCAGCAGCGACTGGGACAGGTCGGCCTCCTACGAGCAGTACTTC. Its protein is CASSDWDRSASYEQYF.

V and J are TRBV5-6 and TRBJ1-4, with D tentatively TRBD1 (5 bases). Trimming took off 4 bases at V and 11 bases at J, with 21 bases between the two ends. This CDR3 region has 15 residues. The germline V gene encodes CDR1 SGHDT and CDR2 YYEEEE. The CDR3 here is CASSHSGGGTRKLFF. In DNA, the CDR3 is TGTGCCAGCAGCCATTCGGGGGGAGGAACACGGAAACTGTTTTTT. The whole variable domain, filled in from reference TRBV5-6 and TRBJ1-4, reads DAGVTQSPTHLIKTRGQQVTLRCSPKSGHDTVSWYQQALGQGPQFIFQYYEEEERQRGNFPDRFSGHQFPNYSSELNVNALLLGDSALYLCASSHSGGGTRKLFFGSGTQLSVL.

The genes are TRBV4-1 and TRBJ1-1; D uncertain. V was trimmed by 0 bases and J by 0 bases, leaving 5 bases between them. Per the germline V gene, CDR1 is MGHRA and CDR2 is YSYEKL. The CDR3 has 14 residues. CDR3 protein: CASSQDILNTEAFF. The CDR3 nucleotides are TGCGCCAGCAGCCAAGACATCCTGAACACTGAAGCTTTCTTT.

In its sample, this clone was seen once. The rearrangement uses TRBV27 and TRBJ2-7; perhaps TRBD1 as D (6 bases). From germline, CDR1 is MNHEY and CDR2 SMNVEV (reference sequence). This CDR3 has 13 residues. Deletions cut 2 bases from V and 6 bases from J, with 11 bases between. CDR3 nucleotides: TGTGCCAGCAGTTTAACAGGGTCTGTCGAGCAGTACTTC. This translates into CASSLTGSVEQYF.

The CDR3 loop is CASSPSSAPNEQFF. The CDR3, as DNA: TGTGCCAGCAGCCCCTCTAGTGCGCCAAATGAGCAGTTCTTC. The rearrangement joins TRBV11-3 to TRBJ2-1, with no clear D. Germline V gene sequence: CDR1 SGHNT, CDR2 YENEEA. The CDR3 length is 14 residues. The germline V and J ends were trimmed by 5 bases and 7 bases, with 15 bases remaining between them.

The J gene is TRBJ2-3, the V gene TRBV7-9; 9 bases line up with TRBD2. Germline loops: CDR1 SEHNR, CDR2 FQNEAQ (reference sequence). The CDR3 is 15 amino acids. The V and J ends lost 5 bases and 2 bases, in that order; junction bases with no gene match: 5. CDR3 nucleotides: TGTGCCAGCAGCCGACTAGCGGAACTCACAGATACGCAGTATTTT. Translated, it gives CASSRLAELTDTQYF.

This chain joins TRBV6-4 and TRBJ2-7; 10 nucleotides agree with TRBD2. CDR1 MRHNA and CDR2 SNTAGT come from the germline V gene. The V segment lost 0 bases and the J segment 3 bases; nucleotides outside the gene matches: 2. This CDR3 contains 15 residues. The CDR3 nucleotides are TGTGCCAGCAGTGACTCGGCTAGCGGGGGCTACGAGCAGTACTTC. Its protein product is CASSDSASGGYEQYF.

The genes are TRBV6-5 and TRBJ2-1; D might be TRBD2 (5 bases). Germline V lookup: CDR1 MNHEY, CDR2 SVGAGI. CDR3 size: 15 residues. Trimming stripped 4 bases from V and 4 bases from J, with 14 bases between. CDR3 residues: CASSSETSGYNEQFF. As DNA, the CDR3 is TGTGCCAGCAGTTCCGAGACAAGCGGATACAATGAGCAGTTCTTC.